This entry lists 25 T cell receptor beta chains sequenced from one sample in a study of beta chain bispecific antibodies for T cell cancers. Broader study findings: In these mixed samples, most targeted TRBV reads derived from the leukemia cell line.

A single record per CDR3 protein comes from TCRdb applying MiXCR to the 5' RACE reads. The data show 20,000 to 25,000 distinct CDR3 sequences, roughly 3% seen once. These receptors have no known antigen. Expansion lasted two to three days, with either anti-CD3 antibody OKT3 or CD3/CD28 beads. Input material: healthy donor T cells cultured with leukemia cells. The origin of the receptors is a human donor in good health. Some clones in this sample may be carry-over from other donors' samples.

Notes on this clonotype: Just one base apart from a much larger clone, this may be a read error. This rearrangement joins TRBV12-3 or TRBV12-4 to TRBJ2-1, with D maybe TRBD1 (5 bases). The CDR3 consists of 14 residues. With 1 base removed from V and 8 bases from J, the gap between germline ends came to 12 bases. The CDR3 loop reads CASSLGQTYDEQFF. DNA of the CDR3: TGTGCCAGCAGTTTAGGACAGACGTACGATGAGCAGTTCTTC.

The sample holds many counts of this clonotype. The rearrangement joins TRBV12-3 or TRBV12-4 to TRBJ2-1; tentatively, D is TRBD2 (6 bases). Trimming removed 5 bases at V and 10 bases at J, with 12 bases between. The CDR3 totals 12 residues. CDR3 nucleotide sequence: TGTGCCAGCAGTGCCGGGGGTCGGGAGCAGTTCTTC. It yields the protein CASSAGGREQFF.

This clonotype was counted ten times or more. J is TRBJ2-5 and V is TRBV5-6, with D possibly called TRBD1 or TRBD2 (5 bases each). Germline-derived CDR1 and CDR2 are SGHDT and YYEEEE. The V and J ends lost 6 bases and 2 bases respectively, with 11 bases between them. The CDR3 contains 13 residues. The CDR3 nucleotides are TGTGCCAGCAACTTTGGGGGTCAAGAGACCCAGTACTTC. This gives the protein CASNFGGQETQYF.

This clonotype showed up just a few times. This chain joins TRBV2 and TRBJ1-5; a possible D gene is TRBD1 (5 bases). The V gene lost 7 bases and the J gene lost 7 bases, with 17 bases spanning the gap. The CDR3 runs 14 residues. Per germline, CDR1 SNHLY and CDR2 FYNNEI. DNA of the CDR3: TGTGCCAGCACTGAGGTTAGGGGAGGCCAGCCCCAGCATTTT. Its protein product is CASTEVRGGQPQHF. Using reference TRBV2 and TRBJ1-5 for the parts outside the CDR3, the full variable domain is EPEVTQTPSHQVTQMGQEVILRCVPISNHLYFYWYRQILGQKVEFLVSFYNNEISEKSEIFDDQFSVERPDGSNFTLKIRSTKLEDSAMYFCASTEVRGGQPQHFGDGTRLSIL.

This clonotype was detected ten times or more. The CDR3 coding sequence is TGTGCCAGCAGTGATCTAATCCAAACTAACTATGGCTACACCTTC. Translated: CASSDLIQTNYGYTF. The chain carries TRBV6-1 and TRBJ1-2; D gene ambiguous. Per the germline V gene, CDR1 is MNHNS and CDR2 is SASEGT. The length of the CDR3 is 15 residues. V lost 3 bases to trimming and J lost 0 bases, with 11 bases between them.

This clonotype has at least ten counts. This rearrangement joins TRBV10-3 to TRBJ2-7, with unresolved D. The V gene lost 3 bases and the J gene lost 3 bases, with 12 bases spanning the gap. Germline V gene lookup returns CDR1 ENHRY and CDR2 SYGVKD. The CDR3 spans 14 residues. The chain's CDR3 is CAISDQRVHYEQYF. The CDR3 nucleotides read TGTGCCATCAGTGACCAAAGGGTGCACTACGAGCAGTACTTC.

This clonotype showed up many times. The chain is built from TRBV10-1 and TRBJ1-2; D is possibly TRBD1 (5 bases). Germline V gives CDR1 WNHNN, CDR2 SYGVQD (reference sequence). The CDR3 is made up of 16 amino acids. V lost 7 bases to trimming and J lost 1 base, with 19 bases between them. In nucleotides, the CDR3 is TGCGCCAGCAAGATAGGGACTACGAGGAGTAACTATGGCTACACCTTC. Protein sequence: CASKIGTTRSNYGYTF.

In this sample, this clonotype turned up many times. This chain connects TRBV5-1 to TRBJ1-5, with TRBD1 matching over 7 bases. CDR1 SGHRS and CDR2 YFSETQ come from the germline V gene. The CDR3 is made up of 13 amino acids. V lost 9 bases and J lost 10; bases outside the gene matches: 13. The DNA for the CDR3 is TGCGCCAATACGCCCTTCAACAGGGGTCCCCAGCATTTT. Its protein is CANTPFNRGPQHF.

In its sample, this clonotype was seen many times. The genes are TRBV27 and TRBJ2-7; TRBD1 aligns across 7 bases. CDR1 is MNHEY and CDR2 is SMNVEV in the germline V gene (reference sequence). V was clipped by 5 bases and J by 5 bases; unmatched bases: 6. The CDR3 extends over 13 amino acids. For the CDR3, the DNA is TGTGCCAGCAGTCTAACAGGGGTCCACGAGCAGTACTTC. This sequence encodes CASSLTGVHEQYF.

This clonotype has a handful of counts. The rearrangement uses TRBV20-1 and TRBJ1-1, with TRBD1 matching over 7 bases. The CDR3 totals 19 residues. The germline gives CDR1 DFQATT, CDR2 SNEGSKA (reference sequence). The V and J ends lost 5 bases and 4 bases, in that order; junction bases with no gene match: 25. CDR3 DNA sequence: TGCAGTGCTGGGGTAGGAATGGAACCGGGACAGCCGGTTAGCACTGAAGCTTTCTTT. Protein product: CSAGVGMEPGQPVSTEAFF.

This clonotype was counted a few times. The chain recombines TRBV5-5 with TRBJ2-7, with D possibly being TRBD2 (5 bases). This CDR3 is 14 amino acids long. Germline assignment: CDR1 SGHKS and CDR2 YYEKEE (reference sequence). V was shortened by 0 bases and J by 4 bases, with 11 bases between the two germline ends. DNA of the CDR3: TGTGCCAGCAGCTTGGATTCTCGGGGATACGAGCAGTACTTC. It translates to CASSLDSRGYEQYF.

Ten or more counts support this clonotype. This chain uses TRBV27 with TRBJ2-3, with D perhaps assigned TRBD1 or TRBD2 (6 bases each). Trimming took 5 bases from V and 2 from J, leaving 17 bases between them. The germline V gene encodes CDR1 MNHEY and CDR2 SMNVEV (reference sequence). This CDR3 has 16 amino acids. This chain's CDR3 is CASSPGRGVITDTQYF. DNA for the CDR3: TGTGCCAGCAGTCCAGGAAGGGGGGTAATCACAGATACGCAGTATTTT.

This chain uses TRBV10-2 with TRBJ2-3, with 9 bases lining up with TRBD2. After removal of 0 bases from V and 5 bases from J, the junction contained 9 bases not matched to a gene. The CDR3 consists of 17 residues. Germline V gene lookup returns CDR1 WSHSY and CDR2 SAAADI. CDR3 in amino acids: CASSESTGRGGVDTQYF. The CDR3 nucleotides are TGCGCCAGCAGTGAGTCGACGGGGCGGGGGGGTGTAGATACGCAGTATTTT.

This clonotype was observed many times. The chain has TRBV28 and TRBJ1-1; D might be TRBD1 (5 bases). The CDR3 runs 14 residues. Germline assignment: CDR1 MDHEN and CDR2 SYDVKM. V gave up 2 bases and J gave up 5 bases, with 12 bases separating them. The CDR3: CASSLEQGYTEAFF. The CDR3 DNA is TGTGCCAGCAGTTTAGAGCAGGGTTATACTGAAGCTTTCTTT.

This clonotype has at least ten counts. The V and J genes are TRBV20-1 and TRBJ2-7, with TRBD2 as a possible D gene (5 bases). This CDR3 has 12 residues. V lost 4 bases and J lost 0, with 7 bases in between. The V gene's germline CDR1 is DFQATT and CDR2 SNEGSKA (reference sequence). The DNA of the CDR3 is TGCAGTGCTAAAGGGAGCTCCTACGAGCAGTACTTC. Its translation: CSAKGSSYEQYF.

There are many counts of this clonotype. The gene calls are TRBV5-1 and TRBJ2-2, with TRBD1 as a possible D gene (6 bases). The length of the CDR3 is 16 residues. Per the germline V gene, CDR1 is SGHRS and CDR2 is YFSETQ. V was pared by 4 bases and J by 0 bases, with 13 bases between. The CDR3 region is CASSTGTNANTGELFF. CDR3 sequence (DNA): TGCGCCAGCAGCACCGGGACAAACGCGAACACCGGGGAGCTGTTTTTT.

This clonotype was seen only a few times. The V call is TRBV20-1, the J call TRBJ2-7; D is unresolved. From germline, CDR1 is DFQATT and CDR2 SNEGSKA (reference sequence). This CDR3 is built from 14 residues. The germline V and J ends were trimmed by 0 bases and 2 bases, with 11 bases remaining between them. CDR3 amino acids: CSARDLGYAYEQYF. CDR3 nucleotide sequence: TGCAGTGCTAGAGATCTAGGGTACGCCTACGAGCAGTACTTC.

This clonotype was counted ten times or more. The chain carries TRBV14 and TRBJ1-5; D unresolved. This CDR3 is built from 12 residues. Trimming removed 1 base at V and 6 bases at J, with 4 bases between. The germline gives CDR1 SGHDN, CDR2 FVKESK. CDR3 nucleotide sequence: TGTGCCAGCAGCCAAGTTGGTCAGCCCCAGCATTTT. Residues: CASSQVGQPQHF.

Comments on this clonotype: This may come from a read error, since a much larger clone is one base off. The V gene is TRBV4-1, the J gene TRBJ1-5, with D possibly TRBD1 on 5 matching bases. Germline V gives CDR1 MGHRA, CDR2 YSYEKL. This CDR3 has 16 residues. CDR3 in amino acids: CASSQAQGDGYQSQHF. The CDR3 bases are TGCGCCAGCAGCCAAGCTCAAGGGGACGGATATCAGTCCCAGCATTTT.

This clonotype was picked up many times. The chain employs TRBV2 and TRBJ2-7, with D hard to call. The CDR3 totals 13 residues. V lost 5 bases to trimming and J lost 2 bases, with 10 bases between them. Germline assignment: CDR1 SNHLY and CDR2 FYNNEI. This CDR3 reads CASSLTETYEQYF. CDR3 DNA sequence: TGTGCCAGCAGTTTGACGGAGACCTACGAGCAGTACTTC.

The chain is built from TRBV10-2 and TRBJ2-5; 9 nucleotides line up with TRBD2. The trim removed 5 bases at V and 3 bases at J, leaving 4 bases unmatched. This CDR3 is 14 amino acids long. From germline, CDR1 is WSHSY and CDR2 SAAADI. CDR3 nucleotide sequence: TGCGCCAGCAGTATAGCGGGGGTGGAAGAGACCCAGTACTTC. It yields the protein CASSIAGVEETQYF.

The table lists this clonotype with many counts. DNA for the CDR3: TGTGCCAGTAGTGCAGGGGGAAGACAGCCCCAGCATTTT. Translated: CASSAGGRQPQHF. The rearrangement joins TRBV19 to TRBJ1-5; 7 bases align to TRBD1. The V and J ends lost 5 bases and 7 bases, in that order; junction bases with no gene match: 5. CDR1 is LNHDA and CDR2 is SQIVND in the germline V gene (reference sequence). The CDR3 consists of 13 residues.

The sample holds a few counts of this clonotype. V gene TRBV7-9 combines with J gene TRBJ2-5, with a possible D match to TRBD1 (5 bases). CDR3 size: 14 residues. The germline V gene encodes CDR1 SEHNR and CDR2 FQNEAQ (reference sequence). The V end was cut by 1 base, the J end by 0 bases, with 6 bases between. DNA for the CDR3: TGTGCCAGCAGCTTAGTGGGGCACCAAGAGACCCAGTACTTC. Translated: CASSLVGHQETQYF.

Many counts were recorded for this clonotype. This chain joins TRBV19 and TRBJ2-1; 10 bases are shared with TRBD2. CDR1 is LNHDA and CDR2 is SQIVND in the germline V gene (reference sequence). Trimming took 5 bases from V and 0 from J; bases not matched to a gene: 1. The CDR3 totals 15 residues. CDR3: CASSASGSSYNEQFF. The CDR3 DNA reads TGTGCCAGTAGTGCTAGCGGGAGCTCCTACAATGAGCAGTTCTTC.

This clonotype was counted ten times or more. This sequence joins TRBV19 and TRBJ2-5, with D possibly matching TRBD1 (5 bases). Germline CDR1 LNHDA, CDR2 SQIVND (reference sequence). The germline V and J ends were trimmed by 5 bases and 5 bases, with 18 bases remaining between them. The CDR3 has 15 amino acids. CDR3 region: CASSSRTSGWETQYF. The CDR3 DNA sequence: TGTGCCAGTAGTTCCAGGACATCTGGCTGGGAGACCCAGTACTTC.